A selection of T cell receptor beta chains follows, all from one sample in a study of CD8 T cells in Susac syndrome. MiXCR, applied by TCRdb to the immunoSEQ multiplex PCR reads, yields one record per CDR3 protein. This sample carries about 140,000 distinct CDR3 sequences, just under 95% of them seen once, and the ten largest clones take around 0.15%. Sequencing was done on a sample of CD4+ T cells from PBMCs. The receptors come from a human donor with Susac syndrome. CDR3s include the opening cysteine and the closing phenylalanine or tryptophan. D genes are given only for firm matches. The size entry is marked missing in some rows and otherwise reads once, few, many or a size class.

v_gene	j_gene	d_gene	abundance	CDR3nt	CDR3aa
TRBV30	TRBJ2-1	.	.	TGTGCCTGGAGGGGGGGCGGGGACTCAAGCTCCTACAATGAGCAGTTCTTC	CAWRGGGDSSSYNEQFF
TRBV7-8	TRBJ2-5	.	.	TGTGCCAGCAGCTTGGGGGTCGCGCTGCGGGTAGAGACCCAGTACTTC	CASSLGVALRVETQYF
TRBV7-2	TRBJ1-5	TRBD1	.	TGTGCCAGCAGCTTAGAGGACAGGGCGAATCAGCCCCAGCATTTT	CASSLEDRANQPQHF
TRBV4-2	TRBJ2-6	.	.	TGTGCCAGCAGCCAAGATGACAGCTCTGGGGCCAACGTCCTGACTTTC	CASSQDDSSGANVLTF
TRBV20-1	TRBJ2-3	.	.	TGCAGTGCTAGATCGCGGAATAGGTTCACAGATACGCAGTATTTT	CSARSRNRFTDTQYF
TRBV14	TRBJ1-2	.	.	TGTGCCAGCAGCCACGGCCCCTATGGCTACACCTTC	CASSHGPYGYTF
TRBV2	TRBJ1-5	.	.	TGTGCCAGCAGTGAAATCGGGGGGCTTCAGCCCCAGCATTTT	CASSEIGGLQPQHF
TRBV15	TRBJ1-2	.	.	TGTGCCACCAGCAGAGAGAGCTATGGCTACACCTTC	CATSRESYGYTF
TRBV24-1	TRBJ2-2	.	.	TGTGCCAGCAGTGGGACAACGCCGAACACCGGGGAGCTGTTTTTT	CASSGTTPNTGELFF
TRBV20-1	TRBJ2-2	TRBD2	few	TGCAGTGCTCGACTAGCGGGAGGCACCGGGGAGCTGTTTTTT	CSARLAGGTGELFF
TRBV5-6	TRBJ2-6	.	.	TGTGCCAGCAGCTTGAAAGGGGCTGGGGCCAACGTCCTGACTTTC	CASSLKGAGANVLTF
TRBV28	TRBJ2-7	.	.	TGTGCCAGCAGTTTCGCCGCCTACGAGCAGTACTTC	CASSFAAYEQYF
TRBV4-1	TRBJ1-1	.	.	TGCGCCAGCAGCCAACAGGGGACGATAACTGAAGCTTTCTTT	CASSQQGTITEAFF
TRBV12-3/TRBV12-4	TRBJ2-5	.	.	TGTGCCAGCAGTTCCCAGGGGGGGACTACTACAAGTCGGACCCAGTACTTC	CASSSQGGTTTSRTQYF
TRBV20-1	TRBJ1-1	.	.	TGCAGTGCTAGAGGGCTAATGAACACTGAAGCTTTCTTT	CSARGLMNTEAFF
TRBV20-1	TRBJ2-5	.	.	TGCAGTCCAAACCTCCTGGAGACCCAGTACTTC	CSPNLLETQYF
TRBV11-1	TRBJ2-1	TRBD2	.	TGTGCCAGCAGCCGAGCGGCCCCGGGACTAGCGGGAGGGAGGGAGCAGTTCTTC	CASSRAAPGLAGGREQFF
TRBV20-1	TRBJ1-2	TRBD1	.	TGCAGTGCCTTCCCACAGGGGGGCTATGGCTACACCTTC	CSAFPQGGYGYTF
TRBV20-1	TRBJ1-2	TRBD1	.	TGCAGTGCTAGGCCAGGGGGCGCGGGCTACACCTTC	CSARPGGAGYTF
TRBV20-1	TRBJ1-2	.	.	TGCAGTGCTAGAGACACCGACCAGTTACCTATGGGCTACACCTTC	CSARDTDQLPMGYTF
TRBV15	TRBJ2-5	.	once	TGTGCCACCAGCAGAGATGCGGAGGAGACCCAGTACTTC	CATSRDAEETQYF
TRBV20-1	TRBJ2-7	.	.	TGCAGTGCTAGAGTCCCACGGGACCCGTTCGACGAGCAGTACTTC	CSARVPRDPFDEQYF
TRBV2	TRBJ2-7	TRBD2	.	TGTGCCAGCACCGACGCGGGGGGCGGCGACGAGCAGTACTTC	CASTDAGGGDEQYF
TRBV25-1	TRBJ2-1	.	.	TGTGCCAGCAGTGAATTAGCCTCGGGGGGCTGGGATGAGCAGTTCTTC	CASSELASGGWDEQFF
TRBV2	TRBJ1-5	.	.	TGTGCCACCAACGCCGGCACGAGCAATCAGCCCCAGCATTTT	CATNAGTSNQPQHF
TRBV5-1	TRBJ2-1	.	once	TGCGCCAGCAGCTTGGTTTCACAGACCCTAACGTTCTTC	CASSLVSQTLTFF
TRBV12-3/TRBV12-4	TRBJ1-1	TRBD1	.	TGTGCCAGCAGTGACCTACAGGGGACCTTGAACACTGAAGCTTTCTTT	CASSDLQGTLNTEAFF
TRBV4-1	TRBJ1-6	.	.	TGCGCCAGCAGCCAAGCGGGGCTTCGCTCCTATAATTCACCCCTCCACTTT	CASSQAGLRSYNSPLHF
TRBV29-1	TRBJ2-7	.	.	TGCAGCGTTGAAGATAGTTCCCGGGGGCTCGAGCAGTACTTC	CSVEDSSRGLEQYF
TRBV30	TRBJ2-1	TRBD2	.	TGTGCCTGGCTCGCGGGACTAGCCGACAATGAGCAGTTCTTC	CAWLAGLADNEQFF
TRBV9	TRBJ1-2	TRBD1	.	TGTGCCAGCAGCCCGACCGGGACAGGGGTCTATGGCTACACCTTC	CASSPTGTGVYGYTF
TRBV29-1	TRBJ2-3	.	once	TGCAGCGTCCTGCTAGATGTCTTAGGATCAGATACGCAGTATTTT	CSVLLDVLGSDTQYF
TRBV19	TRBJ1-2	.	.	TGTGCCAGTAGGAAAGACACGCTGAACTATGGCTACACCTTC	CASRKDTLNYGYTF
TRBV29-1	TRBJ2-7	.	.	TGCAGCGTTTGGTTCGGGTTAGGGAACGAGCAGTACTTC	CSVWFGLGNEQYF
TRBV6-1	TRBJ1-4	TRBD1	.	TGTGCCAGCAGGACAGGGGGCACTAATGAAAAACTGTTTTTT	CASRTGGTNEKLFF
TRBV7-8	TRBJ1-2	TRBD1	.	TGTGCCAGCAGACCCGACAGGGAAGGTTGGGGCTACACCTTC	CASRPDREGWGYTF
TRBV14	TRBJ1-5	.	.	TGTGCCAGCAGCCGAAACGCCAATCAGCCCCAGCATTTT	CASSRNANQPQHF
TRBV11-2	TRBJ2-2	.	.	TGTGCCAGCAGCTTATCACTCCTGGCGAACACCGGGGAGCTGTTTTTT	CASSLSLLANTGELFF
TRBV19	TRBJ1-2	TRBD1	.	TGTGCCAGTAGTATAGCGGGTCGACAGGGGTTCGTGACCTACGGCTACACCTTC	CASSIAGRQGFVTYGYTF
TRBV4-1	TRBJ1-5	.	.	TGCGCCAGCAGCCAAGGGGCAGCGTATAGCAATCAGCCCCAGCATTTT	CASSQGAAYSNQPQHF
TRBV20-1	TRBJ2-7	.	.	TGCAGTGCTAAGCCGCAGGGGAGCTACGAGCAGTACTTC	CSAKPQGSYEQYF
TRBV30	TRBJ2-3	.	once	TGTGCCTGGAGTGTAGGGGTCACAGATACGCAGTATTTT	CAWSVGVTDTQYF